This T cell receptor beta chain was retrieved from a study of molecular identifiers for immune sequencing clone quantification. The CDR3 is 17 residues long. CDR1 SGHTA and CDR2 FQGNSA come from the germline V gene. V lost 1 base and J lost 5; bases outside the gene matches: 5. Methods described previously were used for bulk TCR libraries, and listed TCR primers were applied. One entry per CDR3 protein results from TCRdb running MiXCR on the PCR reads. The sample lists 60,000 to 70,000 distinct CDR3 sequences; around a sixth were seen once. From roughly 20,000 to 1,000,000 sorted cells, naive CD8 libraries were generated with 10%, 30% or 50% RNA. There are many counts of this clonotype.

What was sequenced was naive CD8+ T cells from blood, with Jurkat cell RNA spiked in. Subset defined: FACS-sorted CD8+CD4-CCR7+CD45RA+ naive T cells. This chain joins TRBV7-2 and TRBJ2-2; 12 nucleotides match TRBD2. This receptor was identified in a human donor in good health. Some libraries in this study had Jurkat cell RNA spiked in. The CDR3 loop is CASSLVGGTSGTGELFF. The CDR3 bases are TGTGCCAGCAGCTTAGTAGGCGGGACTAGCGGGACCGGGGAGCTGTTTTTT. Combining the CDR3 with reference TRBV7-2 and TRBJ2-2 gives the whole variable domain GAGVSQSPSNKVTEKGKDVELRCDPISGHTALYWYRQSLGQGLEFLIYFQGNSAPDKSGLPSDRFSAERTGGSVSTLTIQRTQQEDSAVYLCASSLVGGTSGTGELFFGEGSRLTVL.